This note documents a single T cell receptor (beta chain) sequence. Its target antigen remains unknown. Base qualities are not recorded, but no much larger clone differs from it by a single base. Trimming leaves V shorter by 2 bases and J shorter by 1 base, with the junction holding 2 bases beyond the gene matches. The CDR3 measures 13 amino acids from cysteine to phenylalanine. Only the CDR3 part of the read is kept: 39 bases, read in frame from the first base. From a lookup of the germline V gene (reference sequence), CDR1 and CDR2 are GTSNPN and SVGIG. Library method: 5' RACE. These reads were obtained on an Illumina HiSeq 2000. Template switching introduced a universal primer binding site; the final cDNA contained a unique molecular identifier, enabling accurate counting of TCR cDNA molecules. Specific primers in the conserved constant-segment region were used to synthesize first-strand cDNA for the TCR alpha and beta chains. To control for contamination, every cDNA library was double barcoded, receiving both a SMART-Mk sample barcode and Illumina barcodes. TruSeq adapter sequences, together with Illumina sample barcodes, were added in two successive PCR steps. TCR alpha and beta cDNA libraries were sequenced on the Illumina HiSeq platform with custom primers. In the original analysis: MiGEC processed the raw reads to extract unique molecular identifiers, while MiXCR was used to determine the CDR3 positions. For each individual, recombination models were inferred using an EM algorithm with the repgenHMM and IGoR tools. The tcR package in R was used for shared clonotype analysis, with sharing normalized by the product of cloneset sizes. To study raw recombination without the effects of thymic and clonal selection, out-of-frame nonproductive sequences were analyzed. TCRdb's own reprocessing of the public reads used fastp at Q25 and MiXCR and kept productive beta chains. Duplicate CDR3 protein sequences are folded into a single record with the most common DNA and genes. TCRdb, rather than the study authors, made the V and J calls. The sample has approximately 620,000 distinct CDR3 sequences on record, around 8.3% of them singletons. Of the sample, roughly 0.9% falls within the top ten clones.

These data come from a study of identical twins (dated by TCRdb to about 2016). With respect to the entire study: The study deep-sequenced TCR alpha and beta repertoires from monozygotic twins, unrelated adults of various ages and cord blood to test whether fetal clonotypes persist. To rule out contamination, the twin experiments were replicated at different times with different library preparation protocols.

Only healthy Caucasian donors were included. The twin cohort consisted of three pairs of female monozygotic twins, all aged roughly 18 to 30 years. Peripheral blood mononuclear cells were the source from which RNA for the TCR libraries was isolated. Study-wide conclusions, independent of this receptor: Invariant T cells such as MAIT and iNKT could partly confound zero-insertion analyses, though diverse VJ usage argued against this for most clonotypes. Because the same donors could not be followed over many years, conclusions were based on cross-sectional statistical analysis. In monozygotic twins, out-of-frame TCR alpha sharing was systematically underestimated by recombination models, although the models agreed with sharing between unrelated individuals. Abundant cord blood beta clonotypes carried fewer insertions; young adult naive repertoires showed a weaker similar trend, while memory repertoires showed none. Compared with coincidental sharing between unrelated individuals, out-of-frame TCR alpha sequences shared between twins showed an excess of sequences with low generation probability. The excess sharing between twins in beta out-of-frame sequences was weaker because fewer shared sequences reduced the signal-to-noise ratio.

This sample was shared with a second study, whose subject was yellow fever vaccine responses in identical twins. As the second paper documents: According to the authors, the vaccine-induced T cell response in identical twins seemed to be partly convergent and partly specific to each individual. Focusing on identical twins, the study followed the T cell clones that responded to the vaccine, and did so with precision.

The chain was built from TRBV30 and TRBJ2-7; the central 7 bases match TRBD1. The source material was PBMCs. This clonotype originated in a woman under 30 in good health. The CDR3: CAWSSDRSYEQYF. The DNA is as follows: TGTGCCTGGAGTTCGGACAGGTCCTACGAGCAGTACTTC.